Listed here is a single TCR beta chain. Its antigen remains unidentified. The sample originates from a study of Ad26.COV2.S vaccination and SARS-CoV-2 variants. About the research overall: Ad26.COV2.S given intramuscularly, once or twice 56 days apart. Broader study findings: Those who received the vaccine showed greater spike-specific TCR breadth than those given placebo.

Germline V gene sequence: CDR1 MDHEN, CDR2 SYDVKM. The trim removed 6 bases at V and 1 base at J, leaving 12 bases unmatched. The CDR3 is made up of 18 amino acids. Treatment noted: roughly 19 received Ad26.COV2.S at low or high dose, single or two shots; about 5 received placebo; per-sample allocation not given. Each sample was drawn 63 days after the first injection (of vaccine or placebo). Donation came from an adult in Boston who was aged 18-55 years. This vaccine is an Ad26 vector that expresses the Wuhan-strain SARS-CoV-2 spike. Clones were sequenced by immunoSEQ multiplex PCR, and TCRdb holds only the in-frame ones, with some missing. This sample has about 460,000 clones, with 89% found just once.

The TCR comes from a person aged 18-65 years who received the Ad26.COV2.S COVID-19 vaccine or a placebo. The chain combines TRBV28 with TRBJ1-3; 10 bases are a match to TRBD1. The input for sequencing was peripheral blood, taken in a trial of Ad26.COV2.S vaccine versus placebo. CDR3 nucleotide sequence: TGTGCCAGCAGCCGCCCAACCGGGACAGGGGTTTCTGGAAACACCATATATTTT. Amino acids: CASSRPTGTGVSGNTIYF.